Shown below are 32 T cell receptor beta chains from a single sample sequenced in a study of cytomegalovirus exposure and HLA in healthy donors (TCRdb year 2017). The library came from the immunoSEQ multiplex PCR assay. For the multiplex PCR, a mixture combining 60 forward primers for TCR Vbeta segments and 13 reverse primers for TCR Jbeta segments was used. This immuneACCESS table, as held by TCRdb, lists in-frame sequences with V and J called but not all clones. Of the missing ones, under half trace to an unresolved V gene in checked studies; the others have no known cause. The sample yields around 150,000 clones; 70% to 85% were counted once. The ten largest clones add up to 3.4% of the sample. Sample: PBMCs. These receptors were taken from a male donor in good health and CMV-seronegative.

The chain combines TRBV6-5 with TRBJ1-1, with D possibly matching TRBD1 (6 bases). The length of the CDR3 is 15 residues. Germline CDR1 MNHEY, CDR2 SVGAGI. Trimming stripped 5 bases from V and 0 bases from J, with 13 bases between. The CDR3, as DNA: TGTGCCAGCAGTCACCAGGGGATTTTGAACACTGAAGCTTTCTTT. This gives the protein CASSHQGILNTEAFF.

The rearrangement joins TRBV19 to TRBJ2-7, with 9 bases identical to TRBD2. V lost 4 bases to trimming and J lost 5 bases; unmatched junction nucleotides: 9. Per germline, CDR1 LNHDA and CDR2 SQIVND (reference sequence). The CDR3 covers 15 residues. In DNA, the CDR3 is TGTGCCAGTAGTACCATCCTAGCGGGATATAACGAGCAGTACTTC. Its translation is CASSTILAGYNEQYF.

The CDR3 DNA sequence: TGCGCCAGCAGCTTGGACAGGGGTGCGGGGGAGCTGTTTTTT. Protein sequence: CASSLDRGAGELFF. V usage is TRBV5-1 and J usage is TRBJ2-2, with TRBD1 matching 7 bases. CDR3 length: 14 amino acids. CDR1 and CDR2 (germline): SGHRS, YFSETQ. J was trimmed by 8 bases and V by 0 bases; bases with no gene match: 4. Based on the CDR3 plus reference TRBV5-1 and TRBJ2-2, the full variable domain is KAGVTQTPRYLIKTRGQQVTLSCSPISGHRSVSWYQQTPGQGLQFLFEYFSETQRNKGNFPGRFSGRQFSNSRSEMNVSTLELGDSALYLCASSLDRGAGELFFGEGSRLTVL.

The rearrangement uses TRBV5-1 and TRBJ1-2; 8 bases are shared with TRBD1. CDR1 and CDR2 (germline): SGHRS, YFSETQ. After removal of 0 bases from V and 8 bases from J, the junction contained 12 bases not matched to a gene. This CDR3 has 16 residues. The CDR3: CASSLVSGTGDIGYTF. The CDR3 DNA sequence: TGCGCCAGCAGCTTGGTTTCCGGGACAGGTGATATCGGCTACACCTTC.

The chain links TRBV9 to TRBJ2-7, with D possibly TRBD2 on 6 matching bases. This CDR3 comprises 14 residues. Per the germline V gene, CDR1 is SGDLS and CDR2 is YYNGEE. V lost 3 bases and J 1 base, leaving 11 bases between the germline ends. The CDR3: CASSGRDSSYEQYF. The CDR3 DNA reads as TGTGCCAGCAGCGGGAGGGACTCATCCTACGAGCAGTACTTC.

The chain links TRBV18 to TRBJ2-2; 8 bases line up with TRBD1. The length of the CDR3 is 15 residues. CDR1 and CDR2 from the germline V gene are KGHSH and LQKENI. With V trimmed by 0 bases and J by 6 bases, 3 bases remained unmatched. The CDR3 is CASSPPQGASGELFF. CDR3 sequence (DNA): TGTGCCAGCTCACCACCCCAGGGGGCCTCCGGGGAGCTGTTTTTT.

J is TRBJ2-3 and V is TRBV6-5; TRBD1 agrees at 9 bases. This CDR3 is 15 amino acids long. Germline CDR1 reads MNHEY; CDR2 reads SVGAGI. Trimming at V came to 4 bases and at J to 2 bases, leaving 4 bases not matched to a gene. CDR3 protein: CASSFDRGITDTQYF. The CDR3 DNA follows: TGTGCCAGCAGTTTTGACAGGGGGATCACAGATACGCAGTATTTT.

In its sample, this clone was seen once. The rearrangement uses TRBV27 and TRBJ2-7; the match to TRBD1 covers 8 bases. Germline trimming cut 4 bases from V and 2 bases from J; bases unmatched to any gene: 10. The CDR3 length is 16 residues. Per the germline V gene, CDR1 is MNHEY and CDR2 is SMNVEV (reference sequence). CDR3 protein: CASSSYGTGRTYEQYF. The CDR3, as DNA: TGTGCCAGCAGTTCATACGGGACAGGTCGTACCTACGAGCAGTACTTC.

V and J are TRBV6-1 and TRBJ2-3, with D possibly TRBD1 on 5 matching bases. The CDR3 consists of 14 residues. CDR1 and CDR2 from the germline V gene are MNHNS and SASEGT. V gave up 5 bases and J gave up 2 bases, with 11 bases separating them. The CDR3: CASSLDRYTDTQYF. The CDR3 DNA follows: TGTGCCAGCAGTCTCGACAGATACACAGATACGCAGTATTTT.

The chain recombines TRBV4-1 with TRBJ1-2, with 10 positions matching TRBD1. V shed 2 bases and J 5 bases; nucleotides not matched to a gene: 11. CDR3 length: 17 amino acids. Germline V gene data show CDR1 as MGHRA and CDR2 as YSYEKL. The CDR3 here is CASSQYPPGTGDYGYTF. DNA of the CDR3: TGCGCCAGCAGCCAATACCCCCCGGGGACAGGGGATTATGGCTACACCTTC.

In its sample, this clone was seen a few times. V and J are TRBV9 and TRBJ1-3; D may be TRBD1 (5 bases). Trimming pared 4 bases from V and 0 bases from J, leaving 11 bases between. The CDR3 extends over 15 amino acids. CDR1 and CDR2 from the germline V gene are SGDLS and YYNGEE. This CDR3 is CASSSGLLSGNTIYF. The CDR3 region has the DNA TGTGCCAGCAGCTCGGGACTCCTCTCTGGAAACACCATATATTTT.

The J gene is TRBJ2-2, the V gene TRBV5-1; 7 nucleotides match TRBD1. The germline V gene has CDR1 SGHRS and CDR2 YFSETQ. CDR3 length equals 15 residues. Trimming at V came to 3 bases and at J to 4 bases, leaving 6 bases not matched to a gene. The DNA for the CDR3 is TGCGCCAGCAGCTCGGGACAGATTGGCACCGGGGAGCTGTTTTTT. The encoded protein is CASSSGQIGTGELFF.

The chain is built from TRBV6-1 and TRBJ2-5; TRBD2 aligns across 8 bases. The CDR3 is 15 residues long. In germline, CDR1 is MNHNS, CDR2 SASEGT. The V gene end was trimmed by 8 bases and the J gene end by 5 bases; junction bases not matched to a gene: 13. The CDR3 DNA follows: TGTGCCAGCCTGCCGGGAGGGAGCGGGGGTGAGACCCAGTACTTC. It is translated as CASLPGGSGGETQYF.

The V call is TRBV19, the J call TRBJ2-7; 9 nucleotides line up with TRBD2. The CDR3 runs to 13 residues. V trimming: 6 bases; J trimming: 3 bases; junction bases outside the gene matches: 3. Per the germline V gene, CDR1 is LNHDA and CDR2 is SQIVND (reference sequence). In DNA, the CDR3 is TGTGCCAGTAGCCTAGCGGGACACTACGAGCAGTACTTC. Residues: CASSLAGHYEQYF.

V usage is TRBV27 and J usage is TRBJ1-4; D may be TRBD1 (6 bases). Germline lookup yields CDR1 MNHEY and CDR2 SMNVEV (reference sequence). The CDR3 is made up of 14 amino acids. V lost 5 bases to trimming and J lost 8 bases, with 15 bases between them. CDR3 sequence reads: CASSLGQPGEKLFF. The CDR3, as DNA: TGTGCCAGCAGTCTCGGACAGCCAGGCGAAAAACTGTTTTTT. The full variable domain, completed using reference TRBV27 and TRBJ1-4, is EAQVTQNPRYLITVTGKKLTVTCSQNMNHEYMSWYRQDPGLGLRQIYYSMNVEVTDKGDVPEGYKVSRKEKRNFPLILESPSPNQTSLYFCASSLGQPGEKLFFGSGTQLSVL.

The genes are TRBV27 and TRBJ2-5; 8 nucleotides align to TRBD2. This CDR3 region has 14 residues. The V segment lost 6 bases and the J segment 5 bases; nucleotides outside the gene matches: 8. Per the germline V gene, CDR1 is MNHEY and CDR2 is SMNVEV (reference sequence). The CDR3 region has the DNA TGTGCCAGCAGACCTCGGGGGGGCTGGGAGACCCAGTACTTC. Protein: CASRPRGGWETQYF.

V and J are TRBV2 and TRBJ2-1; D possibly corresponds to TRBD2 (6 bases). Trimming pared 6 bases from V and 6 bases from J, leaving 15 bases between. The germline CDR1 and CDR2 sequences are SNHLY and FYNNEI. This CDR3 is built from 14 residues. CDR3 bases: TGTGCCAGCAGGGTCCCATCGGAGGGCAATGAGCAGTTCTTC. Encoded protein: CASRVPSEGNEQFF. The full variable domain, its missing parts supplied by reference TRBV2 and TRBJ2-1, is EPEVTQTPSHQVTQMGQEVILRCVPISNHLYFYWYRQILGQKVEFLVSFYNNEISEKSEIFDDQFSVERPDGSNFTLKIRSTKLEDSAMYFCASRVPSEGNEQFFGPGTRLTVL.

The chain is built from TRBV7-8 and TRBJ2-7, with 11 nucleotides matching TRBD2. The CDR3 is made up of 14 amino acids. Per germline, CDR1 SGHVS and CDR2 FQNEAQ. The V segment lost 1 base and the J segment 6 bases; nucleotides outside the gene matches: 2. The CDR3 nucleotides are TGTGCCAGCAGCTTAGTCACTAGCGGGAGCGAGCAGTACTTC. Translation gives CASSLVTSGSEQYF.

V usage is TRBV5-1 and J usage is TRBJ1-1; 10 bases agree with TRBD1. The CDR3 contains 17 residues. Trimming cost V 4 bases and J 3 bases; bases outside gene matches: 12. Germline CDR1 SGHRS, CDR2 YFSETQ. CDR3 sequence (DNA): TGCGCCAGCAGCGTGACAGGGGGCGCGGGGATAGACACTGAAGCTTTCTTT. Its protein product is CASSVTGGAGIDTEAFF.

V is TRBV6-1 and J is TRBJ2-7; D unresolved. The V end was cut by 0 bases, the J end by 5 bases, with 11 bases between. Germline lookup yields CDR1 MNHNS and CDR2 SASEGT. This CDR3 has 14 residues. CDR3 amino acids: CASSEALESHEQYF. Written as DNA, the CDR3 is TGTGCCAGCAGTGAAGCGCTTGAGTCTCACGAGCAGTACTTC.

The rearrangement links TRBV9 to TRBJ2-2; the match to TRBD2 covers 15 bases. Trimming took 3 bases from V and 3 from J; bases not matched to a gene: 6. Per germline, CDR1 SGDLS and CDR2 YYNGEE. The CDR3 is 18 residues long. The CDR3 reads CASSGRTSGGGHTGELFF. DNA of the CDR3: TGTGCCAGCAGCGGACGGACTAGCGGGGGGGGCCACACCGGGGAGCTGTTTTTT.

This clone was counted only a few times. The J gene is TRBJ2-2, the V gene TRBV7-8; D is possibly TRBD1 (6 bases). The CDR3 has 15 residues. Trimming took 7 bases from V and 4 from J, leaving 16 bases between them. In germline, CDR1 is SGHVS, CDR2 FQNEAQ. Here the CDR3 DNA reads TGTGCCAGCACCTTTATCACAGGGACCACCGGGGAGCTGTTTTTT. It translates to CASTFITGTTGELFF.

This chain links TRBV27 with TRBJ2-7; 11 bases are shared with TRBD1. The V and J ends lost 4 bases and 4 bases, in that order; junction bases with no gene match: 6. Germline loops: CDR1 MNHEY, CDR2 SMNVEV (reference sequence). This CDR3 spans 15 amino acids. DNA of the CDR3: TGTGCCAGCAGTTCCGGACAGGGGGCGCGGTACGAGCAGTACTTC. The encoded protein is CASSSGQGARYEQYF.

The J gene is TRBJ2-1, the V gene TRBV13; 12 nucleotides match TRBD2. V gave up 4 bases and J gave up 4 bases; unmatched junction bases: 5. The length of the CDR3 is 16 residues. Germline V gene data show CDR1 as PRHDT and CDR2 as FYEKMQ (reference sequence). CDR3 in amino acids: CASSSIGLAGYNEQFF. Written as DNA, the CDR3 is TGTGCCAGCAGCTCAATAGGACTAGCGGGGTACAATGAGCAGTTCTTC.

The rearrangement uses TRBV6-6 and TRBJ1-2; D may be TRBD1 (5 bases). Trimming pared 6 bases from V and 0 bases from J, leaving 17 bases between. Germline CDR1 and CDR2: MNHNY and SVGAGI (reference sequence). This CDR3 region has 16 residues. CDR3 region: CASRDRGGTANYGYTF. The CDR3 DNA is TGTGCCAGCAGGGACCGGGGGGGAACAGCTAACTATGGCTACACCTTC.

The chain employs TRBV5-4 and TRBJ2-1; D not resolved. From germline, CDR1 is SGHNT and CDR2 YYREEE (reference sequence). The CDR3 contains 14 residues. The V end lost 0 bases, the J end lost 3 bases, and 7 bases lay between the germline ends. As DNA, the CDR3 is TGTGCCAGCAGCTTGGGGAGTCTCTACAATGAGCAGTTCTTC. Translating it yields CASSLGSLYNEQFF.

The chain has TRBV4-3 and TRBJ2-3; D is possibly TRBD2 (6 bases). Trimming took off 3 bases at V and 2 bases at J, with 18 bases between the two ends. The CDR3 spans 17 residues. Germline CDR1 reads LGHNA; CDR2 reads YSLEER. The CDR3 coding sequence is TGCGCCAGCAGCCAGGGCCCCTGGGGACTCGCCACAGATACGCAGTATTTT. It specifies CASSQGPWGLATDTQYF.

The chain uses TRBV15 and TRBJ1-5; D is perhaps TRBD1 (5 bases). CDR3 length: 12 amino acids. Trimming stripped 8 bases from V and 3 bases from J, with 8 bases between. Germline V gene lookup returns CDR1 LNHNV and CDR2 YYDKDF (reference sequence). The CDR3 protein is CATGHLNQPQHF. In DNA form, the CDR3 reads TGTGCCACCGGACACCTCAATCAGCCCCAGCATTTT.

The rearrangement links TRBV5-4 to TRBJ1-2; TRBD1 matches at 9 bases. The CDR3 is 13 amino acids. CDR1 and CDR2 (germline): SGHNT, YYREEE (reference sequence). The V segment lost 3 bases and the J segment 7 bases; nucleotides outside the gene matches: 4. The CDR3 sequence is CASSSGTGRGYTF. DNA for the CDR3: TGTGCCAGCAGCTCCGGGACAGGGCGTGGCTACACCTTC.

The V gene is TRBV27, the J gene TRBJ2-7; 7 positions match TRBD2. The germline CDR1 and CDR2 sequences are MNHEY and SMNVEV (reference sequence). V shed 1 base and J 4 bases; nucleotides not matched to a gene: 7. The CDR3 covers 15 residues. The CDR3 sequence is CASSLWEGPAYEQYF. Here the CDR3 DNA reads TGTGCCAGCAGTTTATGGGAGGGGCCGGCATACGAGCAGTACTTC.

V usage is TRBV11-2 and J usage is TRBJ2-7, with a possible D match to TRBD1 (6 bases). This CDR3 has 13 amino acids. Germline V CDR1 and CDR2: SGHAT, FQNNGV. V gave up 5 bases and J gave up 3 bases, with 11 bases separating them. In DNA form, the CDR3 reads TGTGCCAGCAGCATTGACAGGAACTACGAGCAGTACTTC. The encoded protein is CASSIDRNYEQYF.

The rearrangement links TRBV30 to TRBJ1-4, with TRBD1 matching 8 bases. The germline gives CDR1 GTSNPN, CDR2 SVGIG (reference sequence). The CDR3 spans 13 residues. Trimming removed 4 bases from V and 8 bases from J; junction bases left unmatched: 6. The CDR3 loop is CAWTRQGFEKLFF. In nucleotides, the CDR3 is TGTGCCTGGACGCGACAGGGGTTCGAAAAACTGTTTTTT.